This T cell receptor (beta chain) derives from a study of human T cells and chemical hapten exposure. Study background: On the upper back, patch tests were applied with 0.01% DPC and read at 6 days.

This clonotype was recorded only once. Its matching antigen is unknown. Time point denoted: patch test 3, about 24 weeks after DPC sensitization. Treatment given: therapeutic diphenylcyclopropenone sensitization with weekly scalp DPC. The CDR3 spans 14 residues. The germline V gene has CDR1 SGDLS and CDR2 YYNGEE. V gave up 1 base and J gave up 8 bases; unmatched junction bases: 3. TCRdb reanalysed the RACE reads using MiXCR and keeps one entry per CDR3 protein. The sample carries fewer than 200,000 distinct CDR3 sequences, 28% recorded once. Points from the study as a whole: Controls formed significantly fewer large CDR3 similarity clusters than expanded TCRs did. No shift was seen in TCRs above 1 in 1000 frequency with DPC sensitization.

The clonotype originates from a woman under 30 with alopecia areata. Some clones in this sample may be carry-over from other donors' samples. The chain links TRBV9 to TRBJ2-2; 9 bases map to TRBD1. The source material was whole blood, sampled in connection with sensitization to the hapten diphenylcyclopropenone (DPC). CDR3 nucleotide sequence: TGTGCCAGCAGCGTAAGACAGGGGGATGGGGAGCTGTTTTTT. It is translated as CASSVRQGDGELFF.